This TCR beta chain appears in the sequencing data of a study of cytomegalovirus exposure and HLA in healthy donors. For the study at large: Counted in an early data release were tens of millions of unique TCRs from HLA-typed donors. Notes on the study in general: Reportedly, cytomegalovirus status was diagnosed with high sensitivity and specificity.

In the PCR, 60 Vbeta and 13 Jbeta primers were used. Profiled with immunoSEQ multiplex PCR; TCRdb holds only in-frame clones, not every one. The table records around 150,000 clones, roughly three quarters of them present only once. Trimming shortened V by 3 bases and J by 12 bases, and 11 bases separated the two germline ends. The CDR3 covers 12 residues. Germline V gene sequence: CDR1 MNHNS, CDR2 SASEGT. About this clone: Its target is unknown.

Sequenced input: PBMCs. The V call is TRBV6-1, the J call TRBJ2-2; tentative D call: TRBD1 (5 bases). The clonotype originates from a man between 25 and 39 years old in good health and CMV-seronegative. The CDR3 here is CASSEWGRKLFF. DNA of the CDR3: TGTGCCAGCAGTGAGTGGGGCAGGAAGCTGTTTTTT.